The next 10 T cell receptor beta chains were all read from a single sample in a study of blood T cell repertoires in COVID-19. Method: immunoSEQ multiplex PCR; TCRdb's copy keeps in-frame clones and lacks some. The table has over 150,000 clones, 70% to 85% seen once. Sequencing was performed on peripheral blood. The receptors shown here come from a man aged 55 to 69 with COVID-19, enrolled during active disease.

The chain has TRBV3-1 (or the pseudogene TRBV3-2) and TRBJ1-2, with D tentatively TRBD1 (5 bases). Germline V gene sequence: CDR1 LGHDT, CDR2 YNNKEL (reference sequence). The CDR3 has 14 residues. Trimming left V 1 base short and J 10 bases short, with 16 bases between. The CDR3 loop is CASSQGWGRAAYTF. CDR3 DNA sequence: TGTGCCAGCAGCCAAGGTTGGGGCAGGGCGGCCTACACCTTC.

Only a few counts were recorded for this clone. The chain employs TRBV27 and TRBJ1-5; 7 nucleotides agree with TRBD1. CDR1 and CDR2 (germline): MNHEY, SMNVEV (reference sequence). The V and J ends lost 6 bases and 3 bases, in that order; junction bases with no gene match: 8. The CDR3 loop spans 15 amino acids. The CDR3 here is CASRAGTEDNQPQHF. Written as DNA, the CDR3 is TGTGCCAGCAGGGCCGGGACAGAAGACAATCAGCCCCAGCATTTT.

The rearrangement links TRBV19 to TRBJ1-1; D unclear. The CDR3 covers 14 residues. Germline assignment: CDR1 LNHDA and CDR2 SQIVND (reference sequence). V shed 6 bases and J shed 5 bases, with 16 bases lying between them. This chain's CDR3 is CASSRTRGQTEAFF. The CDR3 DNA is TGTGCCAGTAGCCGCACTCGCGGCCAAACTGAAGCTTTCTTT. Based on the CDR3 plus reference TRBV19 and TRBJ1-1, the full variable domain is DGGITQSPKYLFRKEGQNVTLSCEQNLNHDAMYWYRQDPGQGLRLIYYSQIVNDFQKGDIAEGYSVSREKKESFPLTVTSAQKNPTAFYLCASSRTRGQTEAFFGQGTRLTVV.

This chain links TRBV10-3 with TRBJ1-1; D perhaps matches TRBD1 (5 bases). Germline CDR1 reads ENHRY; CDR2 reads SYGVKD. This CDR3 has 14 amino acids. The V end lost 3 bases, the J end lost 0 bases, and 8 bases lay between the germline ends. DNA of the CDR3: TGTGCCATCAGTGACGTGACAGTGAACACTGAAGCTTTCTTT. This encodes CAISDVTVNTEAFF.

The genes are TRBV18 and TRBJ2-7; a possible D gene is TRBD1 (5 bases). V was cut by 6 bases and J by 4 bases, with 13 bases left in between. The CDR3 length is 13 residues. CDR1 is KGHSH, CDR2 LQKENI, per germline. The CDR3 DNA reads TGTGCCAGCTCTCTGACAGCTTCGTACGAGCAGTACTTC. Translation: CASSLTASYEQYF.

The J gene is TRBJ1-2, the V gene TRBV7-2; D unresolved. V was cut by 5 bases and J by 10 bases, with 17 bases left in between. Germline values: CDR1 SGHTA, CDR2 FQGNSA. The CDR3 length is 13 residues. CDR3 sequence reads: CASSPRITENYTF. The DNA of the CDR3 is TGTGCCAGCAGCCCAAGGATTACAGAGAACTACACCTTC.

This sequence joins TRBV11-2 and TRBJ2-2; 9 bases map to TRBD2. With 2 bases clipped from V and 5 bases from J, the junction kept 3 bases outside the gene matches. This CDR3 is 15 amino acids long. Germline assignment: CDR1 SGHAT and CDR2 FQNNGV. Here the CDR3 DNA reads TGTGCCAGCAGCTTACGGAGCGGGGGGACCGGGGAGCTGTTTTTT. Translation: CASSLRSGGTGELFF.

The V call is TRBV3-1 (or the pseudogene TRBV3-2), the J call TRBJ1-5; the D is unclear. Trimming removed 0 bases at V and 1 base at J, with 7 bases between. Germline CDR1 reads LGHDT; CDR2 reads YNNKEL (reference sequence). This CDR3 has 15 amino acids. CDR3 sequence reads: CASSQDLRSNQPQHF. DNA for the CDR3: TGTGCCAGCAGCCAAGATCTGCGAAGCAATCAGCCCCAGCATTTT.

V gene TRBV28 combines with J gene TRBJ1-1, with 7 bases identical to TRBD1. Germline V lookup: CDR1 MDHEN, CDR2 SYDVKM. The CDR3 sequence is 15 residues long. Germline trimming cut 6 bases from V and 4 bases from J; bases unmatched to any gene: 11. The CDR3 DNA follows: TGTGCCAGCAGGGCCCCGGGACAGAGGACCACTGAAGCTTTCTTT. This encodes CASRAPGQRTTEAFF.

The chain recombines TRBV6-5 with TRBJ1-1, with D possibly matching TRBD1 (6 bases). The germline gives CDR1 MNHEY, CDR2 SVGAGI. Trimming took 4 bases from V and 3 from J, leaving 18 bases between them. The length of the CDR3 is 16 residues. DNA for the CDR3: TGTGCCAGCAGTTTCCCCGGGGGGGCCGGGGACACTGAAGCTTTCTTT. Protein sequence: CASSFPGGAGDTEAFF.